This T cell receptor (beta chain) emerged from a study of identical twins. TCRdb redid the calling of the 5' RACE reads with MiXCR, one entry per CDR3 protein. This table has about 890,000 distinct CDR3 sequences, around an eighth appearing once. CDR1 SGHTA and CDR2 FQGNSA come from the germline V gene. The V end was cut by 4 bases, the J end by 5 bases, with 8 bases between. The CDR3 loop spans 13 amino acids. This clonotype was detected ten times or more. The antigen is not known. Findings and caveats of the study: Excess sharing by twins proved weaker in beta out-of-frame sequences. The analysis was cross-sectional rather than longitudinal within donors. Analyses of zero insertions could, in part, be confounded by invariant MAIT and iNKT cells.

The same sample was also studied in work on yellow fever vaccine responses in identical twins. According to that study: As reported, the vaccine T cell response of twins seemed partly convergent and partly personalized.

The chain joins TRBV7-2 to TRBJ2-2; unclear D gene. This TCR came from a young woman in good health. Sequenced sample: PBMCs. The CDR3 is CASSWLVTGELFF. The CDR3 bases are TGTGCCAGCAGCTGGCTAGTTACCGGGGAGCTGTTTTTT.